The 15 T cell receptor beta chains below were found in one sample sequenced in a study of OX40 agonist ivuxolimab in advanced cancers. Sequencing was performed with immunoSEQ multiplex PCR; in TCRdb, only in-frame clones are kept and a portion is missing. The table lists around 69,000 clones, 89% of them singletons, with roughly 4.2% in the top ten. Material: CD4+ or CD8+ T cells sorted from blood, obtained in a trial of the OX40 agonist ivuxolimab. Every receptor here comes from an adult with an advanced solid tumor such as melanoma, head and neck, liver or kidney cancer.

V and J are TRBV27 and TRBJ2-1; 9 nucleotides line up with TRBD1. The CDR3 is made up of 12 amino acids. Germline V gene lookup returns CDR1 MNHEY and CDR2 SMNVEV (reference sequence). V was pared by 6 bases and J by 7 bases, with 1 base of the junction left unmatched. This CDR3 reads CASRTGGNEQFF. The CDR3 coding sequence is TGTGCCAGCAGGACAGGGGGGAATGAGCAGTTCTTC.

This chain uses TRBV28 with TRBJ1-4; D may be TRBD1 (5 bases). Per the germline V gene, CDR1 is MDHEN and CDR2 is SYDVKM. This CDR3 is 12 amino acids long. Trimming removed 5 bases at V and 13 bases at J, with 14 bases between. The CDR3 DNA follows: TGTGCCAGCAGTCGACAGCCGGAGGGACTGTTTTTT. Translating gives CASSRQPEGLFF.

The V gene is TRBV7-3, the J gene TRBJ2-7, with TRBD2 as a possible D gene (6 bases). The CDR3 is 16 residues long. The V gene's germline CDR1 is SGHTA and CDR2 FQGTGA. V lost 4 bases, J lost 5 bases, and 21 bases lay in between. The CDR3 protein is CASSSNPAASVDEQYF. CDR3 DNA sequence: TGTGCCAGCAGCTCGAACCCGGCGGCTAGCGTCGACGAGCAGTACTTC. The full variable domain, with the rest looked up from reference TRBV7-3 and TRBJ2-7, is GAGVSQTPSNKVTEKGKYVELRCDPISGHTALYWYRQSLGQGPEFLIYFQGTGAADDSGLPNDRFFAVRPEGSVSTLKIQRTERGDSAVYLCASSSNPAASVDEQYFGPGTRLTVT.

This chain connects TRBV2 to TRBJ2-5; D is undetermined. This CDR3 has 17 residues. CDR1 is SNHLY and CDR2 is FYNNEI in the germline V gene. Trimming took 2 bases from V and 2 from J, leaving 18 bases between them. The CDR3 spells CASSETSSRTSQETQYF. CDR3 nucleotide sequence: TGTGCCAGCAGTGAAACCAGCTCGAGGACCTCACAAGAGACCCAGTACTTC. The whole variable domain, filled in from reference TRBV2 and TRBJ2-5, reads EPEVTQTPSHQVTQMGQEVILRCVPISNHLYFYWYRQILGQKVEFLVSFYNNEISEKSEIFDDQFSVERPDGSNFTLKIRSTKLEDSAMYFCASSETSSRTSQETQYFGPGTRLLVL.

The V call is TRBV4-3, the J call TRBJ1-2, with 9 bases lining up with TRBD1. The germline CDR1 and CDR2 sequences are LGHNA and YSLEER. The CDR3 consists of 15 residues. The V gene end was trimmed by 4 bases and the J gene end by 7 bases; junction bases not matched to a gene: 10. CDR3 sequence reads: CASSPKRQGEFGYTF. CDR3 nucleotides: TGCGCCAGCAGCCCGAAACGACAGGGGGAGTTTGGCTACACCTTC.

The CDR3 DNA sequence: TGTGCCAGCAGCGCCGCACTACAGGGTATCAACCAAGAGACCCAGTACTTC. This codes for CASSAALQGINQETQYF. The chain is built from TRBV5-4 and TRBJ2-5, with a weak D call TRBD1 (6 bases). Trimming shortened V by 4 bases and J by 0 bases, and 19 bases separated the two germline ends. The length of the CDR3 is 17 residues. Germline CDR1 reads SGHNT; CDR2 reads YYREEE (reference sequence).

The chain is built from TRBV7-6 and TRBJ2-5; D unresolved. V lost 2 bases and J 5 bases, leaving 9 bases between the germline ends. CDR1 is SGHVS and CDR2 is FNYEAQ in the germline V gene. CDR3 length: 13 amino acids. The CDR3, as DNA: TGTGCCAGCAGCTTAAGAGGAGTCGAGACCCAGTACTTC. Its protein is CASSLRGVETQYF.

The chain combines TRBV2 with TRBJ1-4, with a weak D call TRBD1 (5 bases). Germline assignment: CDR1 SNHLY and CDR2 FYNNEI. The CDR3 is 13 residues long. The ends were cut back, 2 bases at V and 7 bases at J, with 8 bases in the middle. The CDR3 sequence is CASSEQGREKLFF. CDR3 in DNA: TGTGCCAGCAGTGAACAGGGACGTGAAAAACTGTTTTTT.

The V and J genes are TRBV5-1 and TRBJ1-3; the D gene is possibly TRBD1 (5 bases). This CDR3 spans 16 amino acids. Trimming removed 0 bases at V and 0 bases at J, with 10 bases between. In germline, CDR1 is SGHRS, CDR2 YFSETQ. In DNA form, the CDR3 reads TGCGCCAGCAGCTTGGAACAGGCGAACTCTGGAAACACCATATATTTT. This sequence encodes CASSLEQANSGNTIYF.

J is TRBJ2-5 and V is TRBV18; possible D gene TRBD2, 6 bases. CDR3 length: 14 amino acids. Germline assignment: CDR1 KGHSH and CDR2 LQKENI. V gave up 6 bases and J gave up 5 bases, with 16 bases separating them. Written as DNA, the CDR3 is TGTGCCAGCTCGCGGGACGGGGCGCGGGAGACCCAGTACTTC. The encoded protein is CASSRDGARETQYF.

J is TRBJ2-7 and V is TRBV4-1; TRBD2 aligns across 8 bases. This CDR3 contains 15 residues. V gave up 1 base and J gave up 7 bases; unmatched junction bases: 9. Germline CDR1 and CDR2: MGHRA and YSYEKL. The CDR3 DNA is TGCGCCAGCAGCCAAGTTGAGCGGGAGACTGGAGAGCAGTACTTC. Its protein product is CASSQVERETGEQYF.

This clone was recorded a few times. The chain uses TRBV29-1 and TRBJ2-1; 14 bases match TRBD2. Germline lookup yields CDR1 SQVTM and CDR2 ANQGSEA. V dropped 6 bases and J dropped 5; count of bases not matched to a gene: 12. The CDR3 runs 17 residues. The CDR3 protein is CSVVSAAGLAGDNEQFF. CDR3 nucleotide sequence: TGCAGCGTCGTATCTGCGGCGGGACTAGCGGGAGACAATGAGCAGTTCTTC.

V gene TRBV7-9 combines with J gene TRBJ2-3, with 11 bases lining up with TRBD2. V lost 10 bases to trimming and J lost 6 bases; unmatched junction nucleotides: 21. The CDR3 totals 18 residues. Germline V gene data show CDR1 as SEHNR and CDR2 as FQNEAQ (reference sequence). CDR3 bases: TGTGCCATCGTGGCGGGGGGAACTAGCGGGAGCGACCTGGATACGCAGTATTTT. Amino acids: CAIVAGGTSGSDLDTQYF.

V is TRBV19 and J is TRBJ1-1, with 9 bases identical to TRBD1. CDR3 length equals 14 residues. Germline V gives CDR1 LNHDA, CDR2 SQIVND (reference sequence). Trimming cost V 5 bases and J 4 bases; bases outside gene matches: 5. As DNA, the CDR3 is TGTGCCAGTAGTCCTGGACAGGGGAGCACTGAAGCTTTCTTT. Its protein is CASSPGQGSTEAFF.

The genes are TRBV30 and TRBJ1-5, with D uncertain. The V and J ends lost 0 bases and 4 bases respectively, with 7 bases between them. Germline V gene data show CDR1 as GTSNPN and CDR2 as SVGIG (reference sequence). The CDR3 has 13 residues. CDR3 protein: CAWSVSLNQPQHF. CDR3 coding DNA: TGTGCCTGGAGTGTATCCCTGAATCAGCCCCAGCATTTT.